These 24 T cell receptor beta chains came from one sample sequenced in a study of T cell repertoires and HLA-DP antigens. No antigens are known for them. Clones were sequenced by immunoSEQ multiplex PCR, and TCRdb holds only the in-frame ones, with some missing. The table has 85,000 to 90,000 clones, approximately 86% seen once. Sequenced material: CD4+ T cells from PBMCs. These receptors all come from a man aged 50 or older in good health and CMV-seronegative.

The table lists this clone with a count of one. The chain has TRBV5-5 and TRBJ1-5; TRBD1 matches 10 bases. Germline assignment: CDR1 SGHKS and CDR2 YYEKEE (reference sequence). The CDR3 is 16 residues long. Trimming at V came to 3 bases and at J to 2 bases, leaving 5 bases not matched to a gene. This chain's CDR3 is CASSSRGTGGNQPQHF. CDR3 bases: TGTGCCAGCAGCTCCAGGGGGACAGGGGGCAATCAGCCCCAGCATTTT. Looking up the rest from reference TRBV5-5 and TRBJ1-5 gives the full variable domain: DAGVTQSPTHLIKTRGQQVTLRCSPISGHKSVSWYQQVLGQGPQFIFQYYEKEERGRGNFPDRFSARQFPNYSSELNVNALLLGDSALYLCASSSRGTGGNQPQHFGDGTRLSIL.

V usage is TRBV30 and J usage is TRBJ2-3, with TRBD1 identical over 7 bases. This CDR3 comprises 11 residues. Germline-derived CDR1 and CDR2 are GTSNPN and SVGIG (reference sequence). After removal of 2 bases from V and 15 bases from J, the junction contained 8 bases not matched to a gene. The CDR3 nucleotides read TGTGCCTGGAGTCAGGACAGGACATCTTATTTT. This sequence encodes CAWSQDRTSYF.

The CDR3 sequence: CSARHRVGAFF. For the CDR3, the DNA is TGCAGTGCTAGACACAGGGTGGGAGCTTTCTTT. The chain has TRBV20-1 and TRBJ1-1; maybe TRBD1 (6 bases). CDR3 length: 11 amino acids. Per the germline V gene, CDR1 is DFQATT and CDR2 is SNEGSKA (reference sequence). Deletions cut 2 bases from V and 10 bases from J, with 11 bases between.

The V gene is TRBV20-1, the J gene TRBJ1-2, with TRBD1 as a possible D gene (6 bases). Trimming removed 2 bases from V and 8 bases from J, with 9 bases in between. The CDR3 loop spans 11 amino acids. Germline values: CDR1 DFQATT, CDR2 SNEGSKA (reference sequence). CDR3 residues: CSARRQEGYTF. Written as DNA, the CDR3 is TGCAGTGCTAGAAGACAGGAGGGCTACACCTTC.

This sequence joins TRBV2 and TRBJ1-2, with 8 bases that match TRBD1. After removal of 6 bases from V and 8 bases from J, the junction contained 11 bases not matched to a gene. There are 14 residues in the CDR3. Per germline, CDR1 SNHLY and CDR2 FYNNEI. CDR3 loop: CASSQTGDSRGYTF. CDR3 nucleotides: TGTGCCAGCAGCCAGACAGGGGATTCAAGGGGCTACACCTTC. Combining the CDR3 with reference TRBV2 and TRBJ1-2 gives the whole variable domain EPEVTQTPSHQVTQMGQEVILRCVPISNHLYFYWYRQILGQKVEFLVSFYNNEISEKSEIFDDQFSVERPDGSNFTLKIRSTKLEDSAMYFCASSQTGDSRGYTFGSGTRLTVV.

V usage is TRBV19 and J usage is TRBJ2-1, with D maybe TRBD2 (6 bases). CDR1 and CDR2 (germline): LNHDA, SQIVND (reference sequence). The CDR3 is made up of 16 amino acids. Trimming took off 3 bases at V and 0 bases at J, with 12 bases between the two ends. The CDR3 region is CASSIRVGSSYNEQFF. CDR3 nucleotides: TGTGCCAGTAGTATCCGGGTCGGGAGCTCCTACAATGAGCAGTTCTTC.

The table lists this clone with a count of one. DNA of the CDR3: TGTGCCAGCTCACCCCGGGACAGGGGCCTCTATAGCAATCAGCCCCAGCATTTT. Protein: CASSPRDRGLYSNQPQHF. The rearrangement links TRBV18 to TRBJ1-5; 10 bases align to TRBD1. V trimming: 3 bases; J trimming: 0 bases; junction bases outside the gene matches: 8. This CDR3 has 18 amino acids. CDR1 and CDR2 (germline): KGHSH, LQKENI.

The chain links TRBV6-1 to TRBJ2-3; D not certain. The length of the CDR3 is 14 residues. The V gene lost 6 bases and the J gene lost 4 bases, with 14 bases spanning the gap. Germline V lookup: CDR1 MNHNS, CDR2 SASEGT. The CDR3 sequence is CASRLEFGADTQYF. CDR3 DNA sequence: TGTGCCAGCAGACTGGAGTTTGGGGCAGATACGCAGTATTTT.

This chain uses TRBV6-5 with TRBJ1-1, with 7 bases that match TRBD1. Trimming removed 4 bases from V and 1 base from J; junction bases left unmatched: 6. The CDR3 sequence is 15 residues long. Germline CDR1 reads MNHEY; CDR2 reads SVGAGI. For the CDR3, the DNA is TGTGCCAGCAGTTCCCCGGGACAGTCGAACACTGAAGCTTTCTTT. Its protein is CASSSPGQSNTEAFF.

This clone appeared once. V usage is TRBV9 and J usage is TRBJ2-3; D is ambiguous. Between the trimmed V and J ends, which lost 0 bases and 0 bases, there was a span of 11 bases. Germline V gene data show CDR1 as SGDLS and CDR2 as YYNGEE. CDR3 length equals 16 residues. The CDR3 nucleotides read TGTGCCAGCAGCGTAGGTTGGGGATCTAGCACAGATACGCAGTATTTT. This gives the protein CASSVGWGSSTDTQYF.

The chain recombines TRBV4-3 with TRBJ2-7; 7 bases are a match to TRBD2. The germline gives CDR1 LGHNA, CDR2 YSLEER. The CDR3 runs to 12 residues. The junction had 3 bases not matched to a gene; V was cut back by 3 bases and J by 7 bases. CDR3 nucleotide sequence: TGCGCCAGCAGCCACATGGGAGGGGAGCAGTACTTC. This sequence encodes CASSHMGGEQYF.

This clone has more than one count but fewer than ten. The gene calls are TRBV19 and TRBJ2-1, with D possibly being TRBD1 (5 bases). CDR1 and CDR2 from the germline V gene are LNHDA and SQIVND (reference sequence). Trimming pared 5 bases from V and 6 bases from J, leaving 14 bases between. The CDR3 extends over 14 amino acids. Written as DNA, the CDR3 is TGTGCCAGTAGTGCGCGGACACTTTTCAATGAGCAGTTCTTC. It is translated as CASSARTLFNEQFF.

V gene TRBV6-1 combines with J gene TRBJ2-7; 10 bases line up with TRBD2. The CDR3 has 14 residues. The germline V gene encodes CDR1 MNHNS and CDR2 SASEGT. V shed 6 bases, J shed 4 bases, and the junction held 6 bases outside the gene matches. This chain's CDR3 is CASSRAGGPYEQYF. CDR3 DNA: TGTGCCAGCAGCCGAGCGGGGGGGCCTTACGAGCAGTACTTC.

V is TRBV21-1 and J is TRBJ2-2; the D call TRBD2 from the table was never checked on the DNA. TRBV21-1 is given as a pseudogene. This CDR3 region has 19 residues. In nucleotides, the CDR3 is TGTGCCAGCAGCAAAGGTCGAACGGGATACGCGACAAACACCGGGGAGCTGTTTTTT. This gives the protein CASSKGRTGYATNTGELFF.

The V and J genes are TRBV4-3 and TRBJ2-3; TRBD2 is a possible D gene (6 bases). The germline CDR1 and CDR2 sequences are LGHNA and YSLEER. V dropped 0 bases and J dropped 3 bases, with 19 bases sitting between them. The CDR3 loop spans 18 amino acids. The CDR3 is CASSQDGSGGSVTDTQYF. CDR3 DNA sequence: TGCGCCAGCAGCCAAGATGGTTCAGGAGGGTCGGTGACAGATACGCAGTATTTT.

This clone turned up a few times. The J gene is TRBJ2-7, the V gene TRBV19; possible D gene TRBD2, 6 bases. V lost 9 bases and J lost 2, with 17 bases in between. There are 14 residues in the CDR3. The V gene's germline CDR1 is LNHDA and CDR2 SQIVND (reference sequence). This chain's CDR3 is CASGSEGTPYEQYF. CDR3 in DNA: TGTGCCAGCGGGTCGGAGGGTACCCCCTACGAGCAGTACTTC.

The V call is TRBV28, the J call TRBJ2-5; TRBD1 matches 7 bases. V gave up 2 bases and J gave up 6 bases; unmatched junction bases: 6. The CDR3 spans 14 residues. Germline CDR1 reads MDHEN; CDR2 reads SYDVKM. This chain's CDR3 is CASSLLGGEKTQYF. CDR3 coding DNA: TGTGCCAGCAGTTTACTAGGGGGCGAGAAGACCCAGTACTTC. Based on the CDR3 plus reference TRBV28 and TRBJ2-5, the full variable domain is DVKVTQSSRYLVKRTGEKVFLECVQDMDHENMFWYRQDPGLGLRLIYFSYDVKMKEKGDIPEGYSVSREKKERFSLILESASTNQTSMYLCASSLLGGEKTQYFGPGTRLLVL.

V and J are TRBV7-8 and TRBJ1-1; D is unresolved. The CDR3 has 15 amino acids. Germline V gene sequence: CDR1 SGHVS, CDR2 FQNEAQ. Trimming shortened V by 3 bases and J by 1 base, and 12 bases separated the two germline ends. The CDR3 loop is CASSLRITKNTEAFF. The CDR3, as DNA: TGTGCCAGCAGCTTGAGGATTACAAAGAACACTGAAGCTTTCTTT.

The chain carries TRBV11-2 and TRBJ2-3, with a tentative D call TRBD1 (6 bases). The CDR3 has 15 residues. Trimming took off 5 bases at V and 2 bases at J, with 14 bases between the two ends. CDR1 is SGHAT and CDR2 is FQNNGV in the germline V gene. The CDR3 DNA is TGTGCCAGCAGCCCAGGGGCAGGGACCACAGATACGCAGTATTTT. This gives the protein CASSPGAGTTDTQYF.

The rearrangement uses TRBV6-6 and TRBJ1-1, with D unclear. Germline V gene data show CDR1 as MNHNY and CDR2 as SVGAGI (reference sequence). This CDR3 comprises 13 residues. V was trimmed by 1 base and J by 4 bases, leaving 7 bases between them. CDR3 in DNA: TGTGCCAGCAGTTACTTCGCCTCCACTGAAGCTTTCTTT. Amino acid sequence: CASSYFASTEAFF.

This clone was picked up one time. The chain joins TRBV6-5 to TRBJ2-7; perhaps TRBD2 as D (6 bases). Per the germline V gene, CDR1 is MNHEY and CDR2 is SVGAGI. With 0 bases removed from V and 5 bases from J, the gap between germline ends came to 14 bases. The CDR3 is 15 residues long. The CDR3 DNA reads as TGTGCCAGCAGTTACTCGACCCGGGAGTACAACGAGCAGTACTTC. It is translated as CASSYSTREYNEQYF.

The V gene is TRBV27, the J gene TRBJ2-7; 12 bases match TRBD1. The V gene's germline CDR1 is MNHEY and CDR2 SMNVEV (reference sequence). CDR3 length: 15 residues. V lost 6 bases, J lost 6 bases, and 9 bases stayed unmatched. The CDR3 region has the DNA TGTGCCAGCAGCCGTCCCGGGACAGGGGGCGGCGAGCAGTACTTC. It codes for CASSRPGTGGGEQYF.

The chain links TRBV5-1 to TRBJ2-1; TRBD2 might be the D (6 bases). The CDR3 is made up of 17 amino acids. Between the trimmed V and J ends, which lost 7 bases and 6 bases, there was a span of 26 bases. Germline V lookup: CDR1 SGHRS, CDR2 YFSETQ. CDR3 sequence (DNA): TGCGCCAGCCGGTTGGGACTGAATACTATAGGGTCCAATGAGCAGTTCTTC. As protein: CASRLGLNTIGSNEQFF.

The chain recombines TRBV5-5 with TRBJ1-4; D is ambiguous. Germline CDR1 SGHKS, CDR2 YYEKEE (reference sequence). The CDR3 is made up of 12 amino acids. Trimming cost V 1 base and J 8 bases, with 6 bases left between them. The DNA of the CDR3 is TGTGCCAGCAGCTTGACAGAGGAAAAACTGTTTTTT. Protein sequence: CASSLTEEKLFF.